The 27 T cell receptor beta chains listed next were all sequenced from one sample in a study of T cells in tuberculosis. Clones were read by immunoSEQ multiplex PCR, and TCRdb kept only the in-frame ones, dropping some. The sample includes roughly 30,000 clones, 91% of them seen just once. Sequenced material: PBMCs. The receptors derive from a donor between 10 and 35 years old with latent tuberculosis or without tuberculosis infection.

The chain recombines TRBV19 with TRBJ1-1; a weak D match, TRBD1 (6 bases). CDR3 length: 13 amino acids. Deletions cut 7 bases from V and 0 bases from J, with 9 bases between. The germline V gene has CDR1 LNHDA and CDR2 SQIVND (reference sequence). In DNA form, the CDR3 reads TGTGCCAGTAAGGGACAACTGAACACTGAAGCTTTCTTT. It specifies CASKGQLNTEAFF.

V usage is TRBV6-5 and J usage is TRBJ2-1, with TRBD2 matching over 9 bases. V shed 8 bases and J 4 bases; nucleotides not matched to a gene: 6. CDR3 length equals 14 residues. Germline CDR1 is MNHEY and CDR2 is SVGAGI. CDR3 sequence reads: CASGSGRSYNEQFF. For the CDR3, the DNA is TGTGCCAGCGGTAGCGGGAGAAGTTACAATGAGCAGTTCTTC.

V gene TRBV27 combines with J gene TRBJ2-7, with D possibly matching TRBD1 (5 bases). Germline V gives CDR1 MNHEY, CDR2 SMNVEV (reference sequence). The CDR3 has 14 residues. Trimming took 1 base from V and 7 from J, leaving 14 bases between them. The CDR3 sequence is CASSLFSRASEQYF. The CDR3 region has the DNA TGTGCCAGCAGTTTATTTAGCAGGGCAAGTGAGCAGTACTTC.

The chain has TRBV5-4 and TRBJ1-6; 7 bases fit TRBD1. Germline V gene data show CDR1 as SGHNT and CDR2 as YYREEE (reference sequence). The trim removed 4 bases at V and 5 bases at J, leaving 3 bases unmatched. The CDR3 is made up of 14 amino acids. The CDR3 region is CASSLDRDNSPLHF. In nucleotides, the CDR3 is TGTGCCAGCAGCCTCGACAGGGATAATTCACCCCTCCACTTT.

This chain links TRBV21-1 with TRBJ1-1. TRBV21-1 is classified as a pseudogene. The CDR3 has 16 amino acids. The CDR3 nucleotides are TGTGCCAGCAGCCACTCCTGGGAGGGGGTTCGCACTGAAGCTTTCTTT. Encoded protein: CASSHSWEGVRTEAFF.

V is TRBV9 and J is TRBJ1-6; no clear D gene. The V end lost 1 base, the J end lost 11 bases, and 25 bases lay between the germline ends. Germline loops: CDR1 SGDLS, CDR2 YYNGEE. CDR3 length: 18 amino acids. CDR3 residues: CASSVPRELEGPEAPLHF. CDR3 coding DNA: TGTGCCAGCAGCGTACCCCGCGAACTTGAGGGCCCCGAGGCACCCCTCCACTTT.

The chain uses TRBV28 and TRBJ1-6, with TRBD1 matching over 11 bases. Per the germline V gene, CDR1 is MDHEN and CDR2 is SYDVKM. V was clipped by 4 bases and J by 9 bases; unmatched bases: 11. The CDR3 runs to 17 residues. The DNA of the CDR3 is TGTGCCAGCAGTTGGACAGGGGGCTATCGAATGCCTTCACCCCTCCACTTT. Its translation is CASSWTGGYRMPSPLHF.

This sequence joins TRBV9 and TRBJ2-3, with 7 bases fitting TRBD2. The CDR3 runs to 14 residues. Germline CDR1 is SGDLS and CDR2 is YYNGEE. V gave up 2 bases and J gave up 1 base; unmatched junction bases: 1. As DNA, the CDR3 is TGTGCCAGCAGCGTCAGCGGGGGCACAGATACGCAGTATTTT. Its protein product is CASSVSGGTDTQYF. The whole variable domain, filled in from reference TRBV9 and TRBJ2-3, reads DSGVTQTPKHLITATGQRVTLRCSPRSGDLSVYWYQQSLDQGLQFLIQYYNGEERAKGNILERFSAQQFPDLHSELNLSSLELGDSALYFCASSVSGGTDTQYFGPGTRLTVL.

CDR3 loop: CASSMAAGNGYTF. CDR3 nucleotides: TGTGCCAGTAGTATGGCGGCAGGGAATGGCTACACCTTC. The V and J genes are TRBV19 and TRBJ1-2; maybe TRBD1 (5 bases). Germline CDR1 and CDR2: LNHDA and SQIVND (reference sequence). The CDR3 loop spans 13 amino acids. V was clipped by 3 bases and J by 6 bases, with 11 bases between them.

This clone came up a few times. The V gene is TRBV2, the J gene TRBJ2-5; tentatively, D is TRBD1 (6 bases). CDR1 is SNHLY, CDR2 FYNNEI, per germline. The CDR3 spans 12 residues. The germline V and J ends were trimmed by 7 bases and 1 base, with 7 bases remaining between them. The CDR3 coding sequence is TGTGCCAGCACCAGGGGCCAAGAGACCCAGTACTTC. Its protein product is CASTRGQETQYF.

The chain has TRBV9 and TRBJ1-4, with D maybe TRBD1 (6 bases). The germline gives CDR1 SGDLS, CDR2 YYNGEE. V shed 4 bases and J shed 0 bases, with 19 bases lying between them. The CDR3 is 18 amino acids. The CDR3 DNA reads as TGTGCCAGCAGCCCCCGGAGGGGGGGACTCTCAACTAATGAAAAACTGTTTTTT. Translation gives CASSPRRGGLSTNEKLFF.

This clone has just a few counts. This chain links TRBV5-1 with TRBJ2-1; a weak D match, TRBD1 (5 bases). The V gene lost 5 bases and the J gene lost 4 bases, with 10 bases spanning the gap. Germline CDR1 SGHRS, CDR2 YFSETQ. The CDR3 contains 13 residues. CDR3 residues: CASRQVRYNEQFF. The CDR3 DNA reads TGCGCCAGCAGACAGGTCCGTTACAATGAGCAGTTCTTC.

This chain joins TRBV5-8 and TRBJ2-3, with D tentatively TRBD1 (6 bases). Trimming pared 2 bases from V and 0 bases from J, leaving 13 bases between. The CDR3 extends over 16 amino acids. Germline CDR1 SGHTS, CDR2 YDEGEE. The CDR3 sequence is CASSFTGTLSTDTQYF. CDR3 DNA: TGTGCCAGCAGCTTCACAGGGACCCTTAGCACAGATACGCAGTATTTT.

The chain recombines TRBV11-3 with TRBJ1-2, with 10 bases that match TRBD1. The CDR3 loop spans 16 amino acids. V shed 5 bases and J 5 bases; nucleotides not matched to a gene: 11. Germline V CDR1 and CDR2: SGHNT, YENEEA. The CDR3 DNA is TGTGCCAGCAGCGCCGGCGGGACAGGGGATCGGTATGGCTACACCTTC. Translation gives CASSAGGTGDRYGYTF.

This chain uses TRBV5-1 with TRBJ2-2; 10 bases are shared with TRBD1. The V and J ends lost 5 bases and 5 bases, in that order; junction bases with no gene match: 3. The CDR3 has 14 residues. Germline loops: CDR1 SGHRS, CDR2 YFSETQ. In DNA, the CDR3 is TGCGCCAGCAGTCGGGACAGGGGAACCGGGGAGCTGTTTTTT. Its translation is CASSRDRGTGELFF. Variable domain in full (rest from reference TRBV5-1 and TRBJ2-2): KAGVTQTPRYLIKTRGQQVTLSCSPISGHRSVSWYQQTPGQGLQFLFEYFSETQRNKGNFPGRFSGRQFSNSRSEMNVSTLELGDSALYLCASSRDRGTGELFFGEGSRLTVL.

DNA for the CDR3: TGTGCCAGCAGCTTGCGGACCGGGGGGCGCAAGGGCAATCAGCCCCAGCATTTT. It yields the protein CASSLRTGGRKGNQPQHF. The chain links TRBV5-6 to TRBJ1-5; a possible D gene is TRBD1 (6 bases). The CDR3 is made up of 18 amino acids. With 1 base removed from V and 2 bases from J, the gap between germline ends came to 19 bases. Per germline, CDR1 SGHDT and CDR2 YYEEEE.

This chain connects TRBV7-9 to TRBJ1-3; D not resolved. Per germline, CDR1 SEHNR and CDR2 FQNEAQ (reference sequence). The CDR3 has 14 amino acids. With 3 bases removed from V and 1 base from J, the gap between germline ends came to 7 bases. CDR3 sequence reads: CASSLGRSGNTIYF. CDR3 bases: TGTGCCAGCAGCTTGGGCAGATCTGGAAACACCATATATTTT.

The chain links TRBV4-2 to TRBJ2-3, with 8 bases that match TRBD1. The CDR3 has 16 residues. CDR1 LGHNA and CDR2 YNFKEQ come from the germline V gene. Trimming removed 2 bases from V and 5 bases from J; junction bases left unmatched: 9. CDR3 region: CASSQFTQGAGDTQYF. CDR3 bases: TGTGCCAGCAGCCAATTCACTCAGGGGGCCGGAGATACGCAGTATTTT.

The chain employs TRBV10-3 and TRBJ1-5; tentative D call: TRBD1 (6 bases). Trimming cost V 4 bases and J 4 bases, with 8 bases left between them. Germline V lookup: CDR1 ENHRY, CDR2 SYGVKD. CDR3 size: 13 residues. Here the CDR3 reads CAISAGANQPQHF. CDR3 DNA: TGTGCCATCAGTGCAGGGGCGAATCAGCCCCAGCATTTT.

The chain joins TRBV7-9 to TRBJ2-7; the D gene is possibly TRBD1 (5 bases). Looked up from germline, CDR1 is SEHNR and CDR2 is FQNEAQ (reference sequence). With 5 bases removed from V and 7 bases from J, the gap between germline ends came to 12 bases. The CDR3 is 12 amino acids. As DNA, the CDR3 is TGTGCCAGCAGCCAGGGCCTGGGAGAGCAGTACTTC. This codes for CASSQGLGEQYF.

The rearrangement uses TRBV4-1 and TRBJ2-1; TRBD1 might be the D (6 bases). There are 15 residues in the CDR3. V shed 6 bases and J shed 1 base, with 13 bases lying between them. The V gene's germline CDR1 is MGHRA and CDR2 YSYEKL. DNA for the CDR3: TGCGCCAGCAGTCCGAGAGGGGGTTCCTACAATGAGCAGTTCTTC. This codes for CASSPRGGSYNEQFF.

The chain couples TRBV25-1 to TRBJ2-7; 9 bases match TRBD1. Per the germline V gene, CDR1 is MGHDK and CDR2 is SYGVNS. V lost 2 bases and J lost 2; bases outside the gene matches: 10. The CDR3 runs 17 residues. The CDR3: CASSENRGQNRAYEQYF. CDR3 DNA: TGTGCCAGCAGTGAAAACAGGGGGCAAAATAGGGCCTACGAGCAGTACTTC.

The chain carries TRBV9 and TRBJ1-1; D unclear. Germline V gene sequence: CDR1 SGDLS, CDR2 YYNGEE. CDR3 length: 14 amino acids. The ends were cut back, 0 bases at V and 4 bases at J, with 10 bases in the middle. CDR3 residues: CASSVDGGLTEAFF. The CDR3 DNA follows: TGTGCCAGCAGCGTAGATGGCGGCCTCACTGAAGCTTTCTTT.

The V gene is TRBV28, the J gene TRBJ2-5; tentative D call: TRBD1 (6 bases). V dropped 3 bases and J dropped 0 bases, with 23 bases sitting between them. Germline CDR1 and CDR2: MDHEN and SYDVKM. There are 19 residues in the CDR3. In nucleotides, the CDR3 is TGTGCCAGCAGTTTCACCTGGGGACACCTCCGTCTGTACCAAGAGACCCAGTACTTC. This translates into CASSFTWGHLRLYQETQYF. Combining the CDR3 with reference TRBV28 and TRBJ2-5 gives the whole variable domain DVKVTQSSRYLVKRTGEKVFLECVQDMDHENMFWYRQDPGLGLRLIYFSYDVKMKEKGDIPEGYSVSREKKERFSLILESASTNQTSMYLCASSFTWGHLRLYQETQYFGPGTRLLVL.

The V and J genes are TRBV9 and TRBJ1-3; no clear D gene. Trimming took off 0 bases at V and 0 bases at J, with 4 bases between the two ends. Germline assignment: CDR1 SGDLS and CDR2 YYNGEE. This CDR3 has 14 residues. CDR3 region: CASSVGSSGNTIYF. The CDR3 DNA sequence: TGTGCCAGCAGCGTAGGGAGCTCTGGAAACACCATATATTTT.

This clone was seen once. The genes are TRBV19 and TRBJ2-2; TRBD2 matches 12 bases. CDR3 length: 16 residues. Germline trimming cut 5 bases from V and 2 bases from J; bases unmatched to any gene: 3. Germline V gene lookup returns CDR1 LNHDA and CDR2 SQIVND (reference sequence). This chain's CDR3 is CASSGLAGLNTGELFF. CDR3 DNA sequence: TGTGCCAGTAGTGGACTAGCGGGACTCAACACCGGGGAGCTGTTTTTT.

The gene calls are TRBV7-9 and TRBJ2-2; 10 bases fit TRBD1. Germline V gene sequence: CDR1 SEHNR, CDR2 FQNEAQ (reference sequence). The junction had 7 bases not matched to a gene; V was cut back by 1 base and J by 2 bases. The CDR3 is 18 amino acids. CDR3 amino acids: CASSLGTGTGVNTGELFF. CDR3 DNA: TGTGCCAGCAGCTTAGGCACCGGGACAGGGGTAAACACCGGGGAGCTGTTTTTT.